The sequence of this T cell receptor beta chain was determined in a study of shared clonotypes between healthy human individuals. The study, taken as a whole, reports: Generally, naive subsets came out with larger estimated richness than memory subsets. Depth was large, yet rarefaction showed that sorted-subset sequencing was incomplete.

The CDR3 runs 12 residues. Germline V gene data show CDR1 as ENHRY and CDR2 as SYGVKD. The V gene lost 3 bases and the J gene lost 7 bases, with 9 bases spanning the gap. In the case of this clone: Its antigen remains unknown.

Some clones are missing from TCRdb's copy, which holds only in-frame ones; the method was immunoSEQ multiplex PCR. Of 2 million to 2.5 million clones listed, almost 96% are singletons. This clonotype was obtained from a man between 18 and 29 years old in good health. The chain employs TRBV10-3 and TRBJ2-5; D is uncertain. Material: naive CD4+ T cells sorted from blood. Indicated subset: CD45RA+ positively selected. This CDR3 reads CAISDTGGTQYF. The CDR3 DNA reads TGTGCCATCAGTGACACGGGTGGGACCCAGTACTTC.